These 10 T cell receptor beta chains were sequenced from one sample in a study of a mutant IDH1 vaccine in newly diagnosed glioma (dated by TCRdb to 2020 to 2023). The library was built by means of the immunoSEQ multiplex PCR assay. What TCRdb holds here is the immuneACCESS table cut down to in-frame rearrangements. Part of the clones is not present; checked against another copy, under half of the missing clones reflect an unresolved V gene, and the others are unexplained. For this sample there are some 23,000 clones; 93% appear just once. 1% to 1.5% of the sample comes from the top ten. The intended sense of this specimen's time point label: baseline, week 1 (first vaccination visit). The treatment or condition tag for this specimen amounts to: pre-vaccination baseline after standard-of-care therapy. Sequences were derived from PBMCs, sampled from a glioma patient treated with radiotherapy, temozolomide or both. These receptors came from a man between 40 and 49 years old with glioma.

This chain connects TRBV19 to TRBJ2-2, with 9 bases fitting TRBD2. With V trimmed by 5 bases and J by 6 bases, 4 bases remained unmatched. Germline V CDR1 and CDR2: LNHDA, SQIVND (reference sequence). The CDR3 contains 14 residues. CDR3 loop: CASSWTSAAGELFF. The CDR3, as DNA: TGTGCCAGTAGTTGGACTAGCGCAGCCGGGGAGCTGTTTTTT.

This rearrangement joins TRBV30 to TRBJ2-7, with 9 nucleotides matching TRBD2. Losses at the gene ends were 2 bases for V and 6 bases for J; bases not matched to a gene: 5. Per germline, CDR1 GTSNPN and CDR2 SVGIG (reference sequence). CDR3 size: 13 residues. The CDR3 DNA reads as TGTGCCTGGAGTAACCTAGCGGGACGCGAGCAGTACTTC. Its translation: CAWSNLAGREQYF.

The V and J genes are TRBV25-1 and TRBJ1-2; D is ambiguous. Germline V gene sequence: CDR1 MGHDK, CDR2 SYGVNS. Trimming cost V 3 bases and J 0 bases, with 8 bases left between them. This CDR3 contains 14 residues. The CDR3 sequence is CASSELPSNYGYTF. The DNA of the CDR3 is TGTGCCAGCAGTGAGCTTCCTTCTAACTATGGCTACACCTTC.

The genes are TRBV4-2 and TRBJ1-5; possibly TRBD1 for D (6 bases). V lost 4 bases and J 0 bases, leaving 7 bases between the germline ends. The CDR3 covers 14 residues. Germline V gene sequence: CDR1 LGHNA, CDR2 YNFKEQ. The CDR3 DNA reads TGTGCCAGCAGCCCGGACAGTAGCAATCAGCCCCAGCATTTT. The encoded protein is CASSPDSSNQPQHF.

V and J are TRBV4-1 and TRBJ2-3; no clear D. The CDR3 extends over 14 amino acids. Trimming left V 4 bases short and J 2 bases short, with 10 bases between. CDR1 and CDR2 (germline): MGHRA, YSYEKL. For the CDR3, the DNA is TGCGCCAGCAGCCCCTCGGGCCCCACAGATACGCAGTATTTT. Its translation: CASSPSGPTDTQYF.

The chain couples TRBV5-4 to TRBJ2-1; TRBD1 is a possible D gene (6 bases). The CDR3 loop spans 17 amino acids. The V end was cut by 3 bases, the J end by 0 bases, with 16 bases between. Germline-derived CDR1 and CDR2 are SGHNT and YYREEE (reference sequence). This CDR3 reads CASSSITGRSSYNEQFF. CDR3 coding DNA: TGTGCCAGCAGCTCGATAACAGGGAGAAGCTCCTACAATGAGCAGTTCTTC. Complete variable domain (other parts from reference TRBV5-4 and TRBJ2-1): ETGVTQSPTHLIKTRGQQVTLRCSSQSGHNTVSWYQQALGQGPQFIFQYYREEENGRGNFPPRFSGLQFPNYSSELNVNALELDDSALYLCASSSITGRSSYNEQFFGPGTRLTVL.

The chain combines TRBV7-9 with TRBJ1-2; a possible D gene is TRBD1 (6 bases). CDR1 and CDR2 (germline): SEHNR, FQNEAQ (reference sequence). Trimming removed 5 bases at V and 8 bases at J, with 18 bases between. The length of the CDR3 is 14 residues. DNA for the CDR3: TGTGCCAGCAGCCCGAATGGGGGGGGGCGAGGCTACACCTTC. Protein sequence: CASSPNGGGRGYTF.

The V and J genes are TRBV30 and TRBJ1-2; D is uncertain. Deletions cut 1 base from V and 3 bases from J, with 6 bases between. Germline assignment: CDR1 GTSNPN and CDR2 SVGIG (reference sequence). This CDR3 is 12 amino acids long. The CDR3 is CAWSEGDYGYTF. CDR3 sequence (DNA): TGTGCCTGGAGTGAGGGAGACTATGGCTACACCTTC.

The chain recombines TRBV6-5 with TRBJ1-6; D uncertain. CDR1 and CDR2 (germline): MNHEY, SVGAGI. V lost 2 bases, J lost 4 bases, and 6 bases lay in between. This CDR3 comprises 14 residues. CDR3 bases: TGTGCCAGCAGTTACGAGCGTTATAATTCACCCCTCCACTTT. It yields the protein CASSYERYNSPLHF.

The rearrangement joins TRBV2 to TRBJ2-3; D gene ambiguous. With 8 bases removed from V and 10 bases from J, the gap between germline ends came to 16 bases. Germline V CDR1 and CDR2: SNHLY, FYNNEI. The CDR3 consists of 12 residues. The CDR3, as DNA: TGTGCCAGCCTAACATTTGAGGTGGCGCAGTATTTT. As protein: CASLTFEVAQYF.